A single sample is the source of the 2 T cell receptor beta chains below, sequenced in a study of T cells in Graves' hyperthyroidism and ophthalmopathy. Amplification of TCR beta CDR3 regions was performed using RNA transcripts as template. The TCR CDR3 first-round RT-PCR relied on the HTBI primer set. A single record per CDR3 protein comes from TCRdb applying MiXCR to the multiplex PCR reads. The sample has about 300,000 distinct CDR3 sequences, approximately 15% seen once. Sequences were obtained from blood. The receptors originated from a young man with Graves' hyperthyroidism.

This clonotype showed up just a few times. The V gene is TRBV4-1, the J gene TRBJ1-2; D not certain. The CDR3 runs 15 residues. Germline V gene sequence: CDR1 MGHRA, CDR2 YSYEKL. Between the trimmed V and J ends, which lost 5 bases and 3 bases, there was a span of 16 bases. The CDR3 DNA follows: TGCGCCAGCAGCTCAAGGTCCGAGTACGACTATGGCTACACCTTC. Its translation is CASSSRSEYDYGYTF.

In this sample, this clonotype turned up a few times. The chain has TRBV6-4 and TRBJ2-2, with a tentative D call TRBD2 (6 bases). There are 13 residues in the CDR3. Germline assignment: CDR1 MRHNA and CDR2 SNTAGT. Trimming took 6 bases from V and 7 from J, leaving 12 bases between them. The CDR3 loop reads CASSVTSNGELFF. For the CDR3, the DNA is TGTGCCAGCAGCGTCACTAGCAACGGGGAGCTGTTTTTT.